Listed below are T cell receptor beta chains from one sample, sequenced in a study of blood T cell repertoires in COVID-19. The protocol was immunoSEQ multiplex PCR, while the TCRdb copy is restricted to in-frame clones and leaves out a portion. This sample has about 140,000 clones, with around 80% found just once. What was sequenced was peripheral blood. Receptor source: a human donor in a cohort sampled during active COVID-19. The CDR3 runs from the conserved cysteine through the conserved F or W. Fields, in order: CDR3 protein, CDR3 DNA, D gene, V gene, clone size, J gene. D genes are given only for firm matches. Clone size is stated in some rows and not others, as once, few, many or a class when expanded.

CAISEDRYGYTF | TGTGCCATCAGTGAAGACAGGTATGGCTACACCTTC | NA | TRBV10-3 | NA | TRBJ1-2
CASSLRGLAYNEQFF | TGTGCCAGCAGCCTCAGGGGTCTAGCCTACAATGAGCAGTTCTTC | NA | TRBV6-5 | NA | TRBJ2-1
CASSLTVGGSNEQFF | TGTGCCAGCAGCTTAACGGTCGGGGGGTCCAATGAGCAGTTCTTC | TRBD2 | TRBV7-3 | NA | TRBJ2-1
CASSIPGSNGANVLTF | TGTGCCAGTAGTATCCCAGGGTCGAACGGGGCCAACGTCCTGACTTTC | NA | TRBV19 | NA | TRBJ2-6
CASSLGAGLGDTQYF | TGTGCCAGCAGCTTGGGGGCAGGACTTGGAGATACGCAGTATTTT | NA | TRBV5-5 | NA | TRBJ2-3
CASSIRPEGRGYTF | TGTGCCAGCAGCATCCGTCCCGAGGGCCGGGGCTACACCTTC | NA | TRBV7-2 | NA | TRBJ1-2
CASRLGIGYNEQFF | TGCGCCAGCAGACTCGGGATAGGGTACAATGAGCAGTTCTTC | NA | TRBV4-3 | NA | TRBJ2-1
CASSLEAYEQYF | TGTGCCAGCAGCTTGGAGGCCTACGAGCAGTACTTC | NA | TRBV7-2 | NA | TRBJ2-7
CASSQDLGQGGGYTF | TGCGCCAGCAGCCAAGATTTAGGACAGGGAGGCGGCTACACCTTC | TRBD1 | TRBV4-3 | NA | TRBJ1-2
CASSPRLAGAAGELFF | TGTGCCAGCAGCCCACGACTAGCGGGGGCGGCCGGGGAGCTGTTTTTT | TRBD2 | TRBV9 | NA | TRBJ2-2
CASSGAGGQDTQYF | TGTGCCAGCTCCGGGGCGGGGGGGCAAGATACGCAGTATTTT | TRBD2 | TRBV9 | once | TRBJ2-3
CATQGGQPQHF | TGTGCCACACAGGGTGGTCAGCCCCAGCATTTT | NA | TRBV7-9 | NA | TRBJ1-5
CASSPKVQPAGNEQFF | TGTGCCAGCAGTCCCAAGGTCCAGCCGGCGGGCAATGAGCAGTTCTTC | NA | TRBV7-2 | NA | TRBJ2-1
CASSPIVGPLNTEAFF | TGTGCCAGCAGCCCCATCGTGGGGCCTTTGAACACTGAAGCTTTCTTT | NA | TRBV9 | NA | TRBJ1-1
CASSLELLAGAYTDTQYF | TGTGCCAGCAGCTTAGAACTACTAGCGGGGGCCTACACAGATACGCAGTATTTT | TRBD2 | TRBV7-2 | NA | TRBJ2-3
CASSLGLAGGPQADTQYF | TGCGCCAGCAGCTTGGGACTAGCGGGGGGGCCTCAGGCAGATACGCAGTATTTT | TRBD2 | TRBV5-1 | NA | TRBJ2-3
CASSYVQILNTEAFF | TGTGCCAGCAGTTATGTACAGATTTTGAACACTGAAGCTTTCTTT | NA | TRBV28 | NA | TRBJ1-1
CASSRRLAGGLGDPDTQYF | TGTGCCAGCAGCCGAAGACTAGCGGGGGGCCTAGGGGACCCAGATACGCAGTATTTT | TRBD2 | TRBV4-2 | NA | TRBJ2-3
CASSLTGDTQYF | TGTGCCAGCAGCTTAACGGGGGATACGCAGTATTTT | NA | TRBV7-2 | NA | TRBJ2-3
CASSYSGGRDEQFF | TGCGCCAGCAGTTATAGCGGGGGGCGGGATGAGCAGTTCTTC | TRBD2 | TRBV5-1 | NA | TRBJ2-1
CASSSGAGGPGEQFF | TGTGCCAGCAGCTCGGGAGCGGGGGGGCCAGGTGAGCAGTTCTTC | TRBD2 | TRBV5-6 | NA | TRBJ2-1
CASSSRTSLETQYF | TGTGCCAGCAGCTCACGGACTAGTCTCGAGACCCAGTACTTC | TRBD2 | TRBV11-2 | NA | TRBJ2-5
CASSFDRGPGNTIYF | TGCGCCAGCAGCTTCGACAGGGGGCCAGGAAACACCATATATTTT | TRBD1 | TRBV5-1 | NA | TRBJ1-3
CASSPLKRGGWADTQYF | TGTGCCAGCAGCCCCCTCAAACGGGGGGGATGGGCAGATACGCAGTATTTT | TRBD2 | TRBV7-2 | NA | TRBJ2-3
CATREEGIEKLFF | TGTGCCACCAGGGAGGAGGGGATCGAAAAACTGTTTTTT | NA | TRBV15 | NA | TRBJ1-4
CASSSDRVEETQYF | TGTGCCAGCAGTTCGGACAGGGTAGAAGAGACCCAGTACTTC | TRBD1 | TRBV6-7 | few | TRBJ2-5
CATSKDRGMYEQYF | TGTGCCACCAGCAAGGACAGGGGTATGTACGAGCAGTACTTC | TRBD1 | TRBV15 | NA | TRBJ2-7
CATRATGSQPQHF | TGTGCCACCAGGGCAACAGGGAGTCAGCCCCAGCATTTT | NA | TRBV24-1 | NA | TRBJ1-5
CASSEGGYYGYTF | TGTGCCAGCAGCGAGGGCGGTTACTATGGCTACACCTTC | NA | TRBV7-2 | NA | TRBJ1-2
CASSTGGGITNTGELFF | TGTGCCAGTAGTACGGGAGGGGGGATAACGAACACCGGGGAGCTGTTTTTT | TRBD2 | TRBV19 | NA | TRBJ2-2
CASSLVSGGGTEAFF | TGTGCCAGCAGCTTAGTTTCAGGGGGTGGCACTGAAGCTTTCTTT | TRBD1 | TRBV7-8 | NA | TRBJ1-1
CATSRGGLAAPTRMEEQFF | TGTGCCACCAGCAGGGGGGGACTAGCGGCCCCCACCCGAATGGAGGAGCAGTTCTTC | TRBD2 | TRBV15 | NA | TRBJ2-1
CASSLSLTSQDTQYF | TGTGCCAGCAGCTTGAGTCTTACTTCACAGGATACGCAGTATTTT | NA | TRBV5-4 | NA | TRBJ2-3
CASTTGGLLSGNTIYF | TGCGCCAGCACTACAGGGGGATTACTCTCTGGAAACACCATATATTTT | TRBD1 | TRBV5-1 | once | TRBJ1-3
CAVNRGLDTEAFF | TGTGCCGTAAACAGGGGGCTAGACACTGAAGCTTTCTTT | TRBD1 | TRBV6-6 | NA | TRBJ1-1
CASSHTRLTDTQYF | TGTGCCAGCAGTCATACGAGGCTTACAGATACGCAGTATTTT | NA | TRBV3-1/TRBV3-2 | NA | TRBJ2-3
CASSNSGGHEETQYF | TGTGCCAGTAGTAATAGCGGGGGGCATGAAGAGACCCAGTACTTC | TRBD2 | TRBV19 | few | TRBJ2-5
CASRKTGVDTQYF | TGTGCCAGCAGAAAAACAGGGGTAGATACGCAGTATTTT | TRBD1 | TRBV7-2 | NA | TRBJ2-3
CASSFGGESGEQYF | TGTGCCAGCAGCTTTGGAGGGGAATCCGGAGAGCAGTACTTC | NA | TRBV5-6 | NA | TRBJ2-7
CASSFPSQGIGEKLFF | TGTGCCAGCAGCTTTCCTTCCCAGGGTATAGGTGAAAAACTGTTTTTT | NA | TRBV5-4 | NA | TRBJ1-4
CASGHSGGSYNEQFF | TGTGCCAGCGGCCATAGCGGGGGCTCCTACAATGAGCAGTTCTTC | TRBD2 | TRBV7-2 | NA | TRBJ2-1
CASSLGAGLYGYTF | TGTGCCAGCAGCTTAGGGGCAGGGCTCTATGGCTACACCTTC | NA | TRBV7-2 | once | TRBJ1-2
CASSLGARGYTF | TGTGCCAGCAGCTTGGGGGCGCGGGGCTACACCTTC | NA | TRBV11-2 | NA | TRBJ1-2
CASSLIRGTGELFF | TGTGCCAGCAGCTTAATCAGGGGCACCGGGGAGCTGTTTTTT | NA | TRBV7-8 | few | TRBJ2-2
CASRPFQGFQNIQYF | TGTGCCAGCAGGCCCTTTCAGGGATTCCAAAACATTCAGTACTTC | NA | TRBV11-2 | NA | TRBJ2-4
CASSQVGDRGNLKVF | TGCGCCAGCAGCCAAGTCGGGGACAGGGGCAACCTCAAGGTTTTT | TRBD1 | TRBV4-3 | NA | TRBJ1-4
CASRPQGNEQFF | TGCGCCAGCAGACCTCAGGGCAATGAGCAGTTCTTC | NA | TRBV5-1 | few | TRBJ2-1
CASSSTGQSNQPQHF | TGTGCCAGCAGTTCGACGGGACAGAGCAATCAGCCCCAGCATTTT | TRBD1 | TRBV28 | NA | TRBJ1-5
CASSRDSQMNTEAFF | TGTGCCAGCTCGAGGGACAGTCAAATGAACACTGAAGCTTTCTTT | TRBD1 | TRBV18 | NA | TRBJ1-1
CASSHPFGTRGRANYGYTF | TGTGCCAGCAGCCACCCCTTTGGGACCAGGGGGAGAGCTAACTATGGCTACACCTTC | TRBD1 | TRBV3-1/TRBV3-2 | many | TRBJ1-2
CASTKDSPYGYTF | TGTGCCAGCACCAAGGACAGTCCTTATGGCTACACCTTC | NA | TRBV7-9 | NA | TRBJ1-2
CASSANPGGRGYTF | TGTGCCAGCAGTGCGAACCCAGGGGGTCGTGGCTACACCTTC | TRBD1 | TRBV27 | NA | TRBJ1-2
CASGLPGRNNSPLHF | TGTGCTAGTGGTTTGCCTGGGCGTAATAATTCACCCCTCCACTTT | NA | TRBV12-5 | NA | TRBJ1-6
CASSLGEESQYF | TGTGCCAGCAGCTTAGGTGAAGAGTCCCAGTACTTC | NA | TRBV7-8 | NA | TRBJ2-5
CASSLLHDNSPLHF | TGTGCCAGCAGTTTATTACATGATAATTCACCCCTCCACTTT | NA | TRBV28 | NA | TRBJ1-6
CASSQAGDTQYF | TGTGCCAGCAGCCAAGCGGGAGATACGCAGTATTTT | NA | TRBV4-2 | NA | TRBJ2-3
CASSYTPSGNTIYF | TGTGCCAGCAGTTATACTCCCTCTGGAAACACCATATATTTT | NA | TRBV6-6 | NA | TRBJ1-3
CASSYRSGGAYNEQFF | TGCGCCAGCAGCTACCGTTCGGGGGGCGCTTACAATGAGCAGTTCTTC | NA | TRBV5-1 | NA | TRBJ2-1